The clone carrying this T cell receptor (beta chain) was seen more than once but under ten times. Its cognate antigen is unknown. The data derive from a study of human T cells and chemical hapten exposure. On the study more broadly: Patients had diphenylcyclopropenone applied to the scalp weekly throughout the approximately 25-week study. General observations from the study: More PT1 expanded TCRs went with higher patch test scores.

Time point described: pre-sensitization, week 0. Treatment: therapeutic diphenylcyclopropenone sensitization with weekly scalp DPC. The CDR3 loop spans 14 amino acids. Germline V CDR1 and CDR2: SEHNR, FQNEAQ (reference sequence). From the RACE reads, TCRdb called clonotypes with MiXCR, one entry per CDR3 protein. The sample contains 45,000 to 60,000 distinct CDR3 sequences, 9.4% of which appear only once. The receptor's source is a woman between 35 and 50 years old with alopecia areata. Some clones in this sample may be carry-over from other donors' samples. The V gene is TRBV7-9, the J gene TRBJ2-3; 8 bases align to TRBD2. Here the sequenced sample was whole blood, taken in connection with sensitization to the hapten diphenylcyclopropenone (DPC). This CDR3 reads CAASRGGSEDTQYF. CDR3 in DNA: TGTGCAGCGAGTCGCGGGGGGTCCGAAGATACGCAGTATTTT.